Listed below are T cell receptor beta chains from one sample, sequenced in a study of blood T cell repertoires in COVID-19. Data came from immunoSEQ multiplex PCR; TCRdb stores just in-frame clones and leaves some out. The sample lists approximately 300,000 clones, over 75% seen once, with 1% in the top ten. The source material was peripheral blood. The source of these receptors is a man over 45 with active or convalescent COVID-19. CDR3s include the opening cysteine and the closing phenylalanine or tryptophan. Fields, in order: D gene, J gene, V gene, clone size, CDR3 DNA, CDR3 protein. D genes are given only for firm matches. Rows give clone size only sometimes, using once, few, many, or a class for an expanded clone.

D gene: TRBD1
J gene: TRBJ2-7
V gene: TRBV4-2
clone size: few
CDR3 DNA: TGTGCCAGCAGCCAACGGGGACAGGGACTATACGAGCAGTACTTC
CDR3 protein: CASSQRGQGLYEQYF

D gene: NA
J gene: TRBJ2-3
V gene: TRBV6-5
clone size: NA
CDR3 DNA: TGTGCCAGCAGTTACTCGGGCCGGCGGGGCCTACATACGCAGTATTTT
CDR3 protein: CASSYSGRRGLHTQYF

D gene: NA
J gene: TRBJ2-7
V gene: TRBV5-1
clone size: NA
CDR3 DNA: TGCGCCAGCAGCTTGCTAGTCGGGGGCGAGCAGTACTTC
CDR3 protein: CASSLLVGGEQYF

D gene: TRBD1
J gene: TRBJ1-2
V gene: TRBV7-9
clone size: NA
CDR3 DNA: TGTGCCAGCAGCCCAGGGGGCCTCTATGGCTACACCTTC
CDR3 protein: CASSPGGLYGYTF

D gene: TRBD2
J gene: TRBJ2-3
V gene: TRBV4-1
clone size: NA
CDR3 DNA: TGCGCCAGCAGCCCCTCCGAGGCTAGCGGGAGGGATACGCAGTATTTT
CDR3 protein: CASSPSEASGRDTQYF

D gene: TRBD1
J gene: TRBJ2-7
V gene: TRBV4-3
clone size: NA
CDR3 DNA: TGCGCCAGCAGCCAAGACGGGACAGGGGGCTACGAGCAGTACTTC
CDR3 protein: CASSQDGTGGYEQYF

D gene: TRBD1
J gene: TRBJ1-5
V gene: TRBV6-2/TRBV6-3
clone size: NA
CDR3 DNA: TGTGCCAGCAGTTATGAGACAGGGGTCCCAACACGGCCCCAGCATTTT
CDR3 protein: CASSYETGVPTRPQHF

D gene: TRBD1
J gene: TRBJ2-7
V gene: TRBV10-2
clone size: NA
CDR3 DNA: TGCGCCAGCAGGAAGGGACAGCTGGGGCCCTACGAGCAGTACTTC
CDR3 protein: CASRKGQLGPYEQYF

D gene: TRBD1
J gene: TRBJ2-3
V gene: TRBV5-6
clone size: NA
CDR3 DNA: TGTGCCAGCAGCGACAGGGGGGACACGCAGTATTTT
CDR3 protein: CASSDRGDTQYF

D gene: NA
J gene: TRBJ2-1
V gene: TRBV7-6
clone size: once
CDR3 DNA: TGTGCCAGCAGCGGGGGGGCAATGACGGGTGAGCAGTTCTTC
CDR3 protein: CASSGGAMTGEQFF